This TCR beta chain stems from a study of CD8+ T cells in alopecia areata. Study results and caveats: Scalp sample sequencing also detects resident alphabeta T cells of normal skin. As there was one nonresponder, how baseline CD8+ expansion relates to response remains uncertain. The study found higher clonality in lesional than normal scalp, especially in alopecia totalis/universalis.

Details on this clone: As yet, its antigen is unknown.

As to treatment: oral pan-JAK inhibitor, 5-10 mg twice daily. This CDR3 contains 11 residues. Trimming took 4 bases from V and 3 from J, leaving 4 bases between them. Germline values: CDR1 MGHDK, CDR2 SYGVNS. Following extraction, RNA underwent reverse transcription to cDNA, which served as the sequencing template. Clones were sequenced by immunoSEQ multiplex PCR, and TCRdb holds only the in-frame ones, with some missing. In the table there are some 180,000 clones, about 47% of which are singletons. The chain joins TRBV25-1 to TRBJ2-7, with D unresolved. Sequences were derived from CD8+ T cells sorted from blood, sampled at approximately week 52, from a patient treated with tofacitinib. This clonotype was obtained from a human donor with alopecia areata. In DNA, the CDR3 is TGTGCCAGCAGTGCTTACTACGAGCAGTACTTC. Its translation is CASSAYYEQYF.